The clone carrying this T cell receptor (beta chain) appeared many times. Its antigen is currently unknown. These data are taken from a study of glioma-infiltrating T cells. Study context: Samples included WHO grade II oligodendrogliomas or astrocytomas and initial-diagnosis grade IV glioblastomas. Study-wide points: CDR3 overlap between tissue and blood was very small. Tissue-blood divergence was below expectation in non-neoplastic patients, above in gliomas.

Germline CDR1 MNHEY, CDR2 SMNVEV (reference sequence). The CDR3 totals 16 residues. V shed 2 bases and J 0 bases; nucleotides not matched to a gene: 5. Using RNA template, CDR3s of TCR alpha and beta were amplified with iRepertoire arm-PCR. From the multiplex PCR reads, TCRdb called clonotypes with MiXCR, one entry per CDR3 protein. The top ten hold more than 10% of the sample, which has 300,000 to 450,000 distinct CDR3 sequences, roughly two fifths seen once. The sequencing input was glioma tissue, nonneoplastic brain tissue, or PBMCs (not recorded which). The chain employs TRBV27 and TRBJ2-3; 7 nucleotides align to TRBD2. The receptor's source is a human donor with low-grade glioma or glioblastoma, undergoing nonglioma brain surgery, or in good health (not recorded which). The DNA of the CDR3 is TGTGCCAGCAGTTTAGCGGGAGCCCCCAGCACAGATACGCAGTATTTT. Encoded protein: CASSLAGAPSTDTQYF.